A single sample is the source of the 19 T cell receptor beta chains below, sequenced in a study of control samples from healthy donors and cancer patients. Some clones are missing from TCRdb's copy, which holds only in-frame ones; the method was immunoSEQ multiplex PCR. The table lists more than 110,000 clones, more than 85% of them singletons, with approximately 9% in the top ten. Sequenced input: blood. These receptor sequences come from a woman aged 30 to 39 in good health.

V gene TRBV6-2 or TRBV6-3 combines with J gene TRBJ1-1, with unresolved D. Trimming took 5 bases from V and 3 from J, leaving 10 bases between them. CDR3 length: 13 amino acids. Per the germline V gene, CDR1 is MNHEY and CDR2 is SVGEGT. Written as DNA, the CDR3 is TGTGCCAGCAGTCGGCCAAAGGACACTGAAGCTTTCTTT. Its translation: CASSRPKDTEAFF.

The chain combines TRBV11-3 with TRBJ2-7; 12 bases line up with TRBD2. This CDR3 region has 20 residues. CDR1 is SGHNT and CDR2 is YENEEA in the germline V gene. Trimming took 2 bases from V and 3 from J; bases not matched to a gene: 17. The CDR3 spells CASSLFIGTSGLIGFYEQYF. CDR3 DNA sequence: TGTGCCAGCAGCTTATTTATCGGGACTAGCGGGCTCATAGGGTTCTACGAGCAGTACTTC.

The chain is built from TRBV5-1 and TRBJ2-2, with a weak D call TRBD1 (6 bases). Trimming cost V 3 bases and J 3 bases, with 12 bases left between them. CDR1 and CDR2 from the germline V gene are SGHRS and YFSETQ. CDR3 length: 15 residues. The CDR3 DNA is TGCGCCAGCAGCTCGAACAGGGCAGACACCGGGGAGCTGTTTTTT. Translation gives CASSSNRADTGELFF.

The genes are TRBV5-1 and TRBJ1-2; D unclear. This CDR3 has 13 amino acids. V lost 3 bases and J 8 bases, leaving 14 bases between the germline ends. CDR1 is SGHRS, CDR2 YFSETQ, per germline. The DNA for the CDR3 is TGCGCCAGCAGCTGGAACGGCGGCGGGGGCTACACCTTC. Its translation is CASSWNGGGGYTF.

The gene calls are TRBV27 and TRBJ2-7; D is uncertain. From germline, CDR1 is MNHEY and CDR2 SMNVEV (reference sequence). V was pared by 5 bases and J by 4 bases, with 18 bases between. CDR3 length equals 15 residues. The CDR3 region is CASSPLGKPIYEQYF. The DNA for the CDR3 is TGTGCCAGCAGTCCACTGGGCAAACCGATTTACGAGCAGTACTTC.

The chain employs TRBV11-3 and TRBJ2-7, with no clear D. The length of the CDR3 is 13 residues. Germline loops: CDR1 SGHNT, CDR2 YENEEA. Trimming removed 1 base at V and 7 bases at J, with 11 bases between. The chain's CDR3 is CASSLGSTGEQYF. The CDR3, as DNA: TGTGCCAGCAGCTTAGGGTCGACCGGGGAGCAGTACTTC.

The genes are TRBV28 and TRBJ1-2; TRBD1 agrees at 7 bases. The CDR3 loop spans 13 amino acids. Germline assignment: CDR1 MDHEN and CDR2 SYDVKM. Germline trimming cut 10 bases from V and 2 bases from J; bases unmatched to any gene: 7. CDR3 in amino acids: CATRGQRNYGYTF. CDR3 sequence (DNA): TGTGCCACCCGGGGACAGAGAAACTATGGCTACACCTTC.

V usage is TRBV7-2 and J usage is TRBJ2-2, with 7 bases aligning to TRBD2. Per germline, CDR1 SGHTA and CDR2 FQGNSA. V was clipped by 1 base and J by 4 bases; unmatched bases: 6. The CDR3 extends over 16 amino acids. CDR3 protein: CASSLEKTSATGELFF. The DNA for the CDR3 is TGTGCCAGCAGCTTAGAAAAAACTAGCGCCACCGGGGAGCTGTTTTTT.

This clone was found a few times. The V call is TRBV6-5, the J call TRBJ1-1, with 11 bases aligning to TRBD1. Germline CDR1 reads MNHEY; CDR2 reads SVGAGI. The J segment lost 12 bases and the V segment lost 6 bases, leaving 6 bases of the junction unmatched. The CDR3 consists of 12 residues. For the CDR3, the DNA is TGTGCCAGCAGGCCGGGACAGGGGGTAACTTTCTTT. Residues: CASRPGQGVTFF.

This clone occurred once. The chain is built from TRBV10-3 and TRBJ1-4, with D hard to call. CDR3 size: 15 residues. Germline values: CDR1 ENHRY, CDR2 SYGVKD. Trimming removed 0 bases at V and 3 bases at J, with 8 bases between. CDR3 DNA: TGTGCCATCAGTGAGTCGGGCGGCTCTAATGAAAAACTGTTTTTT. It codes for CAISESGGSNEKLFF.

The CDR3 is CASRVGQSIYF. The CDR3, as DNA: TGTGCCAGCAGGGTAGGACAATCCATATATTTT. This rearrangement joins TRBV2 to TRBJ1-3, with TRBD1 as a possible D gene (5 bases). Trimming shortened V by 6 bases and J by 11 bases, and 11 bases separated the two germline ends. This CDR3 comprises 11 residues. CDR1 is SNHLY and CDR2 is FYNNEI in the germline V gene.

The chain is built from TRBV5-1 and TRBJ2-5, with 14 positions matching TRBD2. Unmatched junction bases numbered 5, after V lost 0 bases and J lost 1 base. Germline-derived CDR1 and CDR2 are SGHRS and YFSETQ. This CDR3 contains 18 residues. In DNA form, the CDR3 reads TGCGCCAGCAGCTTGGGGGGGACTAGCGGGAGAGCCCAAGAGACCCAGTACTTC. It is translated as CASSLGGTSGRAQETQYF.

CDR3: CAISAAGEGTGELFF. Here the CDR3 DNA reads TGTGCCATCAGTGCGGCCGGGGAGGGCACCGGGGAGCTGTTTTTT. The chain is built from TRBV10-3 and TRBJ2-2; 7 bases line up with TRBD2. Per the germline V gene, CDR1 is ENHRY and CDR2 is SYGVKD. This CDR3 comprises 15 residues. The trim removed 4 bases at V and 4 bases at J, leaving 6 bases unmatched.

The chain combines TRBV19 with TRBJ1-1; the D gene is possibly TRBD1 (5 bases). Germline values: CDR1 LNHDA, CDR2 SQIVND (reference sequence). The CDR3 is made up of 14 amino acids. V shed 5 bases and J shed 2 bases, with 12 bases lying between them. The CDR3: CASSWGKHNTEAFF. CDR3 DNA: TGTGCCAGTAGTTGGGGGAAACATAACACTGAAGCTTTCTTT.

The V gene is TRBV3-1 (or the pseudogene TRBV3-2), the J gene TRBJ2-1, with TRBD1 identical over 8 bases. CDR3 size: 15 residues. V gave up 1 base and J gave up 1 base; unmatched junction bases: 0. CDR1 LGHDT and CDR2 YNNKEL come from the germline V gene (reference sequence). CDR3 DNA sequence: TGTGCCAGCAGCCAAGGGACAGGGTCCTACAATGAGCAGTTCTTC. Translation: CASSQGTGSYNEQFF.

The rearrangement joins TRBV2 to TRBJ1-1; D may be TRBD1 (6 bases). The CDR3 contains 15 residues. Germline V gene data show CDR1 as SNHLY and CDR2 as FYNNEI. Trimming removed 6 bases at V and 0 bases at J, with 14 bases between. The CDR3 loop reads CASRTGQSMNTEAFF. DNA of the CDR3: TGTGCCAGCAGGACAGGACAGTCCATGAACACTGAAGCTTTCTTT.

This sequence joins TRBV6-5 and TRBJ1-2, with D possibly matching TRBD1 (6 bases). The germline V and J ends were trimmed by 6 bases and 8 bases, with 13 bases remaining between them. Germline V gene data show CDR1 as MNHEY and CDR2 as SVGAGI. The CDR3 extends over 12 amino acids. CDR3 in DNA: TGTGCCAGCAGCGAGGACGGACAGGGCTACACCTTC. Its translation is CASSEDGQGYTF.

The chain has TRBV18 and TRBJ2-3; D perhaps matches TRBD2 (6 bases). Trimming left V 4 bases short and J 0 bases short, with 23 bases between. The germline V gene has CDR1 KGHSH and CDR2 LQKENI. The CDR3 loop spans 19 amino acids. The CDR3 DNA is TGTGCCAGCTCACGAAACGCCCTCGTTAGCGGCCCTAGCACAGATACGCAGTATTTT. Its protein product is CASSRNALVSGPSTDTQYF.

V gene TRBV5-1 combines with J gene TRBJ2-2; 10 bases line up with TRBD2. Germline CDR1 reads SGHRS; CDR2 reads YFSETQ. The CDR3 totals 16 residues. V was pared by 0 bases and J by 6 bases, with 5 bases of the junction left unmatched. The CDR3 reads CASSLGPSGSSGELFF. As DNA, the CDR3 is TGCGCCAGCAGCTTGGGGCCTAGCGGGAGTTCCGGGGAGCTGTTTTTT.